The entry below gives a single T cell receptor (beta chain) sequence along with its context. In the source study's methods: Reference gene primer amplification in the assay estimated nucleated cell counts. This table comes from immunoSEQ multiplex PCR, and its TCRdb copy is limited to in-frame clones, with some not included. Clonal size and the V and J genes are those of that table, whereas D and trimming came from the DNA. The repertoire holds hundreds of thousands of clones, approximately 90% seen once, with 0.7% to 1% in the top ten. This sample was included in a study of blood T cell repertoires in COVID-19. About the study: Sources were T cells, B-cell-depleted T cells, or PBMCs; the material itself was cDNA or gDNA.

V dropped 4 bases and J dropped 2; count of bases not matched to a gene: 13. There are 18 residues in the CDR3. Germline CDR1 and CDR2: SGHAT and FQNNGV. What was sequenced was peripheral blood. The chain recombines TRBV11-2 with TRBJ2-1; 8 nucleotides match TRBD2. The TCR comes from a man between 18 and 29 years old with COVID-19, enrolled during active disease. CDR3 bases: TGTGCCAGCAGCTCACCGGGCTTAGCGGGAAAAGCCTACAATGAGCAGTTCTTC. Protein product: CASSSPGLAGKAYNEQFF.